The next 8 T cell receptor beta chains were all read from a single sample in a study of shared clonotypes between healthy human individuals. The assay was immunoSEQ multiplex PCR, and TCRdb's table has in-frame clones only and misses some. Of 2 million to 2.5 million clones listed, 93% are singletons. Sequenced sample: naive CD4+ T cells from PBMCs. Indicated subset: CD45RA+ positively selected. The receptors originated from a man between 18 and 35 years old in good health. Some clones in this sample may be carry-over from other donors' samples.

V is TRBV9 and J is TRBJ1-5, with unresolved D. CDR1 and CDR2 from the germline V gene are SGDLS and YYNGEE. Trimming took 0 bases from V and 3 from J, leaving 16 bases between them. The CDR3 has 17 residues. The CDR3 DNA sequence: TGTGCCAGCAGCGTAGATGGACGGTCTGGCTCCAATCAGCCCCAGCATTTT. Residues: CASSVDGRSGSNQPQHF.

The chain links TRBV2 to TRBJ2-3, with TRBD1 matching 7 bases. The V and J ends lost 2 bases and 4 bases, in that order; junction bases with no gene match: 3. CDR1 is SNHLY and CDR2 is FYNNEI in the germline V gene. The CDR3 has 14 amino acids. The CDR3 reads CASSEPQGADTQYF. The CDR3 DNA reads as TGTGCCAGCAGTGAACCCCAGGGGGCAGATACGCAGTATTTT.

Here the CDR3 reads CATSGPGTAYNEKLFF. For the CDR3, the DNA is TGTGCCACCAGCGGTCCCGGGACAGCCTATAATGAAAAACTGTTTTTT. The rearrangement joins TRBV15 to TRBJ1-4, with 7 nucleotides matching TRBD1. The V gene end was trimmed by 5 bases and the J gene end by 4 bases; junction bases not matched to a gene: 10. In germline, CDR1 is LNHNV, CDR2 YYDKDF (reference sequence). The CDR3 contains 16 residues. The whole variable domain, filled in from reference TRBV15 and TRBJ1-4, reads DAMVIQNPRYQVTQFGKPVTLSCSQTLNHNVMYWYQQKSSQAPKLLFHYYDKDFNNEADTPDNFQSRRPNTSFCFLDIRSPGLGDTAMYLCATSGPGTAYNEKLFFGSGTQLSVL.

The rearrangement joins TRBV5-1 to TRBJ1-1; D is unclear. Trimming cost V 2 bases and J 0 bases, with 8 bases left between them. Looked up from germline, CDR1 is SGHRS and CDR2 is YFSETQ. This CDR3 has 14 amino acids. CDR3 bases: TGCGCCAGCAGCTTTTCAGATATGAACACTGAAGCTTTCTTT. It codes for CASSFSDMNTEAFF.

In its sample, this clone was seen once. The J gene is TRBJ2-7, the V gene TRBV19; the D gene is possibly TRBD2 (6 bases). Trimming left V 4 bases short and J 0 bases short, with 16 bases between. The CDR3 loop spans 16 amino acids. CDR1 is LNHDA and CDR2 is SQIVND in the germline V gene (reference sequence). CDR3 bases: TGTGCCAGTAGTAGGCGTTTGGAGGGCACCTCCTACGAGCAGTACTTC. As protein: CASSRRLEGTSYEQYF.

The chain employs TRBV7-6 and TRBJ1-5, with D unclear. Germline V gene sequence: CDR1 SGHVS, CDR2 FNYEAQ. Trimming left V 2 bases short and J 4 bases short, with 12 bases between. CDR3 length equals 15 residues. The CDR3 region is CASSLQPGKNQPQHF. The CDR3 DNA sequence: TGTGCCAGCAGCTTACAACCAGGCAAAAATCAGCCCCAGCATTTT.

This clone appeared a few times. The chain uses TRBV2 and TRBJ1-1; D gene uncertain. V was trimmed by 4 bases and J by 0 bases, leaving 6 bases between them. The CDR3 is made up of 13 amino acids. The germline CDR1 and CDR2 sequences are SNHLY and FYNNEI. The CDR3: CASSVSMNTEAFF. The CDR3 DNA reads as TGTGCCAGCAGTGTATCGATGAACACTGAAGCTTTCTTT. Full variable domain (outside the CDR3, taken from reference TRBV2 and TRBJ1-1): EPEVTQTPSHQVTQMGQEVILRCVPISNHLYFYWYRQILGQKVEFLVSFYNNEISEKSEIFDDQFSVERPDGSNFTLKIRSTKLEDSAMYFCASSVSMNTEAFFGQGTRLTVV.

The genes are TRBV28 and TRBJ1-4, with D uncertain. CDR1 MDHEN and CDR2 SYDVKM come from the germline V gene. The CDR3 length is 15 residues. Trimming took off 6 bases at V and 4 bases at J, with 15 bases between the two ends. The CDR3 protein is CASSPAGTLNEKLFF. The CDR3 bases are TGTGCCAGCAGCCCGGCGGGCACCCTTAATGAAAAACTGTTTTTT.